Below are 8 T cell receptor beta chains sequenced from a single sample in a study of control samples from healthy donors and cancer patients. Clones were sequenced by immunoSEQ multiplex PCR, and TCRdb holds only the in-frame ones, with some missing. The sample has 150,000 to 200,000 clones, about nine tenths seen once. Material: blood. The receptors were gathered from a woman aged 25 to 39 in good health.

CDR3 bases: TGTGCCAGCAGCCAGGGTTGGAATTCACCCCTCCACTTT. Amino acid sequence: CASSQGWNSPLHF. The J gene is TRBJ1-6, the V gene TRBV3-1 (or the pseudogene TRBV3-2); unclear D gene. The V end lost 3 bases, the J end lost 7 bases, and 7 bases lay between the germline ends. The CDR3 spans 13 residues. Germline loops: CDR1 LGHDT, CDR2 YNNKEL (reference sequence).

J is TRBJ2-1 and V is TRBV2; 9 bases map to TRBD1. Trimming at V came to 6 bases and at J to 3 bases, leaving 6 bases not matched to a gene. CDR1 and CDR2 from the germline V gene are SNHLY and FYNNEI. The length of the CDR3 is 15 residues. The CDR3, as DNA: TGTGCCAGCAGAAATACAGGGGGCTTCTACAATGAGCAGTTCTTC. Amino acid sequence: CASRNTGGFYNEQFF.

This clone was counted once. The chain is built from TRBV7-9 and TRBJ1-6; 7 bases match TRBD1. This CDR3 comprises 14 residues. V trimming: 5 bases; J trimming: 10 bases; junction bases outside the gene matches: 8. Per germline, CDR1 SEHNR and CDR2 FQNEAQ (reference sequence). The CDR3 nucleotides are TGTGCCAGCAGCATGCGGCAGGGGGACTCACCCCTCCACTTT. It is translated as CASSMRQGDSPLHF.

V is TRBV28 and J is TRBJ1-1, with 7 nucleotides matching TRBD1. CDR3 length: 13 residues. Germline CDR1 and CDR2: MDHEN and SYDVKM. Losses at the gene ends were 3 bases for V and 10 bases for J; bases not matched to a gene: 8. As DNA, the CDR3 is TGTGCCAGCAGTTTCCTACAGGGGATGATAGCTTTCTTT. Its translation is CASSFLQGMIAFF.

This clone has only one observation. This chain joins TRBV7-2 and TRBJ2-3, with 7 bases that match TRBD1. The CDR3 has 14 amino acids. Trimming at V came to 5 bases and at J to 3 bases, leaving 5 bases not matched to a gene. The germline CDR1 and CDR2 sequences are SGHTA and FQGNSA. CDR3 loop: CASSDPTGTDTQYF. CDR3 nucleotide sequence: TGTGCCAGCAGCGATCCGACAGGGACAGATACGCAGTATTTT.

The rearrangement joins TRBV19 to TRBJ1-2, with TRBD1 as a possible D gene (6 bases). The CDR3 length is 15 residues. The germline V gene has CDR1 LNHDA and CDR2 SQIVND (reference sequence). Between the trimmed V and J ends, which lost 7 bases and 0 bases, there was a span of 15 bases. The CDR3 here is CASKKGGASNYGYTF. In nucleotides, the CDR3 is TGTGCCAGTAAAAAGGGGGGGGCGTCTAACTATGGCTACACCTTC.

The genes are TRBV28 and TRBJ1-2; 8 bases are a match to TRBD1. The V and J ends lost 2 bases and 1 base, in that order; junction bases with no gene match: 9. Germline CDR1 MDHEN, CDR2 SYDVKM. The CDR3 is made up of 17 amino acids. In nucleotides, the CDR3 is TGTGCCAGCAGTTTACGTGGACCGACAGGGGATAACTATGGCTACACCTTC. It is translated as CASSLRGPTGDNYGYTF.

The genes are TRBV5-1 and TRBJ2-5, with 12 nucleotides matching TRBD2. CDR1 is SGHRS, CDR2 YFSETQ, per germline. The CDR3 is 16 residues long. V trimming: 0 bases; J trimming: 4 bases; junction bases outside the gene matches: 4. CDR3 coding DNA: TGCGCCAGCAGCTTGGTTCTAGCGGGAGGGGGAGAGACCCAGTACTTC. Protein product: CASSLVLAGGGETQYF. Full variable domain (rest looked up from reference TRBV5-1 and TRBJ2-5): KAGVTQTPRYLIKTRGQQVTLSCSPISGHRSVSWYQQTPGQGLQFLFEYFSETQRNKGNFPGRFSGRQFSNSRSEMNVSTLELGDSALYLCASSLVLAGGGETQYFGPGTRLLVL.